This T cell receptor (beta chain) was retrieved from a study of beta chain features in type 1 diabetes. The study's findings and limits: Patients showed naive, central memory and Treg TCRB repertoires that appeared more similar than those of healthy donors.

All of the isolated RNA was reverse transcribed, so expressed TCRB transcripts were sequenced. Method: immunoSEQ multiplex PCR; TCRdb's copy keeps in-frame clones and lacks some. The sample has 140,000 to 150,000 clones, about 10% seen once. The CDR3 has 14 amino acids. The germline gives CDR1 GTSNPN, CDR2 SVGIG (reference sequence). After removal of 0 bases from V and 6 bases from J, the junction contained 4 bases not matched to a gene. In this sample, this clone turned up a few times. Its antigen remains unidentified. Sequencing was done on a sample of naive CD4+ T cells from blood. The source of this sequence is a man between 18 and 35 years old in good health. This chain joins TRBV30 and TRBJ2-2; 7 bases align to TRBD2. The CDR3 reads CAWSVIRGAGELFF. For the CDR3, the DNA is TGTGCCTGGAGTGTAATACGGGGGGCCGGGGAGCTGTTTTTT.